This TCR beta chain was retrieved from a study of cytomegalovirus exposure and HLA in healthy donors. Trimming left V 5 bases short and J 5 bases short, with 10 bases between. The CDR3 covers 12 residues. CDR1 and CDR2 from the germline V gene are KGHSH and LQKENI. The PCR was carried out with 60 Vbeta primers and 13 Jbeta primers. The method was immunoSEQ multiplex PCR; TCRdb's version includes in-frame clones alone and lacks a portion of them. The sample holds around 240,000 clones, 82% seen once. This TCR was recovered from a woman aged 40 to 55 in good health and CMV-seropositive. The chain combines TRBV18 with TRBJ2-7; maybe TRBD1 (5 bases). The source material was PBMCs. DNA for the CDR3: TGTGCCAGCTCAGGGCAGGGCGACGAGCAGTACTTC. Translated, it gives CASSGQGDEQYF.